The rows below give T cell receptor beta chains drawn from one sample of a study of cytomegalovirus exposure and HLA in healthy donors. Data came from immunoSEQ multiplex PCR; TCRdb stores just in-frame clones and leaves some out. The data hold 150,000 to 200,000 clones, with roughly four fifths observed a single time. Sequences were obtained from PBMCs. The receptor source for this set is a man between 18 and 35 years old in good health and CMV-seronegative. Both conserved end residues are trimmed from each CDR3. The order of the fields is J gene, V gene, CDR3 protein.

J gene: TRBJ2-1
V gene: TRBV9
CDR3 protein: ASRLGASGSHEQF

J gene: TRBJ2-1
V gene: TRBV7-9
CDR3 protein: ASSFRVGVRSYNEQF

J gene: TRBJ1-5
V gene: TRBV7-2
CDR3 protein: ASSLGGGNQPQH

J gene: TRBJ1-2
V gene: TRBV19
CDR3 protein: ASSIGTHYGYT

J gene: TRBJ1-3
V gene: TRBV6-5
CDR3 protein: ASIVGNTIY

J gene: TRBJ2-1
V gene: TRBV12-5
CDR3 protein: ASGAQGWNEQF

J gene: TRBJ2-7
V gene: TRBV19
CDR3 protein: ASSPGLAGINEQY

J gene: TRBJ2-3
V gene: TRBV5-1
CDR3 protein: ASSFQTSGPTDTQY

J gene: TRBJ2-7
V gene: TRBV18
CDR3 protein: ASSPKQGGEQY

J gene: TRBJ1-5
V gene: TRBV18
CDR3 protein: ASSLMDRAGNQPQH

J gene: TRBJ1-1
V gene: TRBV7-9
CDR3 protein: ASSLGQGGRWNTEAF

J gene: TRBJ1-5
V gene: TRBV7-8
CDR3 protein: ASSFSGNQPQH

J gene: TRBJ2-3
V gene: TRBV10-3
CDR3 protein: AISTSGGGYTDTQY

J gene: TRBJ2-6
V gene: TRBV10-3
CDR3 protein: AITDTGANVLT

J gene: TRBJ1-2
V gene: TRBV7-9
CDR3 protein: SSRQGYGYT

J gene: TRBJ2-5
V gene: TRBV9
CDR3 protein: ATYSRGTQY

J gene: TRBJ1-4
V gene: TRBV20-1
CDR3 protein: SARSYEKLF

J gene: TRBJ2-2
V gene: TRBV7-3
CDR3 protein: ASSFRQGQFANTGELF

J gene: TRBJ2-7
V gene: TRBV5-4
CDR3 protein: ASSLDSLYEQY

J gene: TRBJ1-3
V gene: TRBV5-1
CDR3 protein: ASSAGDGNTIY

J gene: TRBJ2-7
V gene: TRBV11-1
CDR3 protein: ASSLGQGVGFYEQY

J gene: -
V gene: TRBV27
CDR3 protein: ASRAQSYEQY

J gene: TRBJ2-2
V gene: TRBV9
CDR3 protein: ASSDGTALYAGELF

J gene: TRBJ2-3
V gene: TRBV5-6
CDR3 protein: ASSYPSGKHTDTQY

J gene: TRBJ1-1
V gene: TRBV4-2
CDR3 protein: ASSNGQGADEAF

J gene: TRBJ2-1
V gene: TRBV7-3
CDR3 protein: ASSLSGDEQF

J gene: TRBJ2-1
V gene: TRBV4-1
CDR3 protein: ASSLRDRDNEQF

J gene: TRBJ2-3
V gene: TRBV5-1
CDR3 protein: ASRTDSGGTDTQY

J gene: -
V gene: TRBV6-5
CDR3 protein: ASRRGQGSYEQY

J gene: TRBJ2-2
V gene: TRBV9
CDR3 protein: ASSFPGQGGNTGELF

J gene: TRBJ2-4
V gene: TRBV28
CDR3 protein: ASSTRRGKNIQY

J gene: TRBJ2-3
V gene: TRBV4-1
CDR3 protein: ASSPDLVAGGTDTQY